These T cell receptor beta chains were read from a single sample in a study of T cell responses to AZD1222 COVID-19 vaccine. The table came from immunoSEQ multiplex PCR; TCRdb's copy has only in-frame clones and leaves some out. Altogether about 110,000 clones are present, about 90% being singletons, with the ten largest covering about 15%. Specimen: peripheral blood, collected 28 days after the second AZD1222 dose. The receptors were gathered from an adult who received the AZD1222 COVID-19 vaccine. CDR3s include the opening cysteine and the closing phenylalanine or tryptophan. The order of the fields is V gene, D gene, J gene, clone size, CDR3 DNA, CDR3 protein. The D gene is left open where the match is weak. Clone size is stated in some rows and not others, as once, few, many or a class when expanded.

v_gene: TRBV13
d_gene: TRBD1
j_gene: TRBJ1-2
abundance: once
CDR3nt: TGTGCCAGCAGCCGCGGACAGGGACCGAACTATGGCTACACCTTC
CDR3aa: CASSRGQGPNYGYTF

v_gene: TRBV30
d_gene: .
j_gene: TRBJ2-7
abundance: .
CDR3nt: TGTGCCTGGAGTGTATTTGACTCCTACGAGCAGTACTTC
CDR3aa: CAWSVFDSYEQYF

v_gene: TRBV7-9
d_gene: .
j_gene: TRBJ1-1
abundance: .
CDR3nt: TGTGCCAGCAGCTTATTGACTGTGAACACTGAAGCTTTCTTT
CDR3aa: CASSLLTVNTEAFF

v_gene: TRBV12-5
d_gene: .
j_gene: TRBJ1-1
abundance: .
CDR3nt: TGTGCTAGTGGTTTGGTGGGGAACACTGAAGCTTTCTTT
CDR3aa: CASGLVGNTEAFF

v_gene: TRBV5-4
d_gene: .
j_gene: TRBJ1-2
abundance: .
CDR3nt: TGTGCCAGCAGCTTGGCTGGCAGGGGCCAGGAGTACTATGGCTACACCTTC
CDR3aa: CASSLAGRGQEYYGYTF

v_gene: TRBV19
d_gene: .
j_gene: TRBJ2-1
abundance: .
CDR3nt: TGTGCCAGTAGTGTCTGGAGTGGCCGATACAATGAGCAGTTCTTC
CDR3aa: CASSVWSGRYNEQFF

v_gene: TRBV27
d_gene: .
j_gene: TRBJ2-3
abundance: once
CDR3nt: TGTGCCAGCAGCCGCACGGGGGCTCTTGGCACAGATACGCAGTATTTT
CDR3aa: CASSRTGALGTDTQYF

v_gene: TRBV9
d_gene: .
j_gene: TRBJ2-3
abundance: .
CDR3nt: TGTGCCAGCAGCCCAGGGGCAGATACGCAGTATTTT
CDR3aa: CASSPGADTQYF

v_gene: TRBV13
d_gene: .
j_gene: TRBJ1-1
abundance: .
CDR3nt: TGTGCCAGCAGCTCGAGAATTGGTAGGGGGAACACTGAAGCTTTCTTT
CDR3aa: CASSSRIGRGNTEAFF

v_gene: TRBV11-2
d_gene: TRBD2
j_gene: TRBJ2-5
abundance: .
CDR3nt: TGTGCCAGCAGCTTAGAGGTAGCGGGCCAAGAGACCCAGTACTTC
CDR3aa: CASSLEVAGQETQYF

v_gene: TRBV4-2
d_gene: .
j_gene: TRBJ1-3
abundance: .
CDR3nt: TGTGCCAGCAGCCAAGGAGTCTACTCTGGAAACACCATATATTTT
CDR3aa: CASSQGVYSGNTIYF

v_gene: TRBV18
d_gene: TRBD1
j_gene: TRBJ2-7
abundance: .
CDR3nt: TGTGCCAGCTCACCTCCGAAGGGACAGAGCTACGAGCAGTACTTC
CDR3aa: CASSPPKGQSYEQYF

v_gene: TRBV7-9
d_gene: .
j_gene: TRBJ1-1
abundance: .
CDR3nt: TGTGCCGCTCAAGGGGGGGACACTGAAGCTTTCTTT
CDR3aa: CAAQGGDTEAFF

v_gene: TRBV11-2
d_gene: .
j_gene: TRBJ1-3
abundance: few
CDR3nt: TGTGCCAGCAGCCCGAATCTGTCGACTTGGTCTGGAAACACCATATATTTT
CDR3aa: CASSPNLSTWSGNTIYF

v_gene: TRBV2
d_gene: .
j_gene: TRBJ2-1
abundance: once
CDR3nt: .
CDR3aa: CASSTSGLAGTQNSYNEQFF

v_gene: TRBV15
d_gene: .
j_gene: TRBJ1-2
abundance: .
CDR3nt: TGTGCCACCAGCAGCATGGGGAGAGCTAACTATGGCTACACCTTC
CDR3aa: CATSSMGRANYGYTF

v_gene: TRBV6-1
d_gene: TRBD1
j_gene: TRBJ2-3
abundance: .
CDR3nt: TGTGCCAGCAGTGAAGGGGGCGGGGACAGGGCCACAGATACGCAGTATTTT
CDR3aa: CASSEGGGDRATDTQYF

v_gene: TRBV9
d_gene: .
j_gene: TRBJ1-2
abundance: .
CDR3nt: TGTGCCAGCGCCCCGAGGCAGGGGCCCGTCCTAGACTATGGCTACACCTTC
CDR3aa: CASAPRQGPVLDYGYTF

v_gene: TRBV6-5
d_gene: TRBD1
j_gene: TRBJ1-2
abundance: .
CDR3nt: TGTGCCAGCAGTTATGGGGGGACAGTCGGCTACACCTTC
CDR3aa: CASSYGGTVGYTF

v_gene: TRBV2
d_gene: .
j_gene: TRBJ1-1
abundance: .
CDR3nt: TGTGCCAGCACCAGACAGATGAACACTGAAGCTTTCTTT
CDR3aa: CASTRQMNTEAFF

v_gene: TRBV7-8
d_gene: .
j_gene: TRBJ1-2
abundance: once
CDR3nt: TGTGCCAGCAGCTACTTGACAGATGGGGGCTACACCTTC
CDR3aa: CASSYLTDGGYTF

v_gene: TRBV28
d_gene: .
j_gene: TRBJ1-2
abundance: .
CDR3nt: TGTGCCAGTTCGGCGGGGGCCGCAGACTATGGCTACACCTTC
CDR3aa: CASSAGAADYGYTF

v_gene: TRBV7-9
d_gene: TRBD2
j_gene: TRBJ2-3
abundance: .
CDR3nt: TGTGCCAGCAGCCCCATAGCGGGGAGCACAGATACGCAGTATTTT
CDR3aa: CASSPIAGSTDTQYF

v_gene: TRBV6-2/TRBV6-3
d_gene: TRBD1
j_gene: TRBJ1-5
abundance: .
CDR3nt: TGTGCCAGCAGTTACCACAGGGGTGGCAATCAGCCCCAGCATTTT
CDR3aa: CASSYHRGGNQPQHF

v_gene: TRBV24-1
d_gene: TRBD2
j_gene: TRBJ2-3
abundance: .
CDR3nt: TGTGCCACCAGTGATTCGAAGCGGGGGGGAGATACGCAGTATTTT
CDR3aa: CATSDSKRGGDTQYF

v_gene: TRBV4-2
d_gene: .
j_gene: TRBJ1-1
abundance: .
CDR3nt: TGTGCCAGCAGCCAAGATACGGGAGCTGAAGCTTTCTTT
CDR3aa: CASSQDTGAEAFF

v_gene: TRBV15
d_gene: .
j_gene: TRBJ1-5
abundance: .
CDR3nt: TGTGCCACCAGCAAGTATCATGTCCGTGGCAATCAGCCCCAGCATTTT
CDR3aa: CATSKYHVRGNQPQHF

v_gene: TRBV12-3/TRBV12-4
d_gene: .
j_gene: TRBJ1-2
abundance: .
CDR3nt: TGTGCCAGCGCCCCAGGGGATTATGGCTACACCTTC
CDR3aa: CASAPGDYGYTF

v_gene: TRBV4-1
d_gene: .
j_gene: TRBJ1-5
abundance: .
CDR3nt: TGCGCCAGCAGCCAGATACGGGGGCTCAGCAATCAGCCCCAGCATTTT
CDR3aa: CASSQIRGLSNQPQHF

v_gene: TRBV7-8
d_gene: .
j_gene: TRBJ2-7
abundance: few
CDR3nt: TGTGCCAGCAGCTTAGTAGCCAGGGCGAACGAGCAGTACTTC
CDR3aa: CASSLVARANEQYF

v_gene: TRBV3-1/TRBV3-2
d_gene: .
j_gene: TRBJ2-1
abundance: .
CDR3nt: TGTGCCAGCAGCCAAAGGAGCTGGACCATGGGGAATGAGCAGTTCTTC
CDR3aa: CASSQRSWTMGNEQFF

v_gene: TRBV7-6
d_gene: TRBD2
j_gene: TRBJ2-7
abundance: once
CDR3nt: TGTGCCAGCAGCTTAGGCGGGGCGGGAGACCAGTACGAGCAGTACTTC
CDR3aa: CASSLGGAGDQYEQYF

v_gene: TRBV5-4
d_gene: .
j_gene: TRBJ2-5
abundance: once
CDR3nt: TGTGCCAGCAGCACGGGACGCTTGGAGACCCAGTACTTC
CDR3aa: CASSTGRLETQYF

v_gene: TRBV5-6
d_gene: TRBD2
j_gene: TRBJ2-1
abundance: .
CDR3nt: TGTGCCAGCAGCTCGCCACGACTAGCGGGGGAAAATGAGCAGTTCTTC
CDR3aa: CASSSPRLAGENEQFF

v_gene: TRBV28
d_gene: .
j_gene: TRBJ2-3
abundance: .
CDR3nt: TGTGCCAGCAGTTTATACTGGGAGAAGGGCACAGATACGCAGTATTTT
CDR3aa: CASSLYWEKGTDTQYF

v_gene: TRBV18
d_gene: .
j_gene: TRBJ2-2
abundance: .
CDR3nt: TGTGCCAGCTCGCTATCCCATGGCTCATACACCGGGGAGCTGTTTTTT
CDR3aa: CASSLSHGSYTGELFF

v_gene: TRBV19
d_gene: TRBD2
j_gene: TRBJ2-1
abundance: once
CDR3nt: TGTGCCAGTTCCGGACTAGCGGGTATATCCTACAATGAGCAGTTCTTC
CDR3aa: CASSGLAGISYNEQFF

v_gene: TRBV7-2
d_gene: TRBD1
j_gene: TRBJ1-4
abundance: .
CDR3nt: TGTGCCAGCGGACTACAGACAGGGGAAGCGGAAAAACTGTTTTTT
CDR3aa: CASGLQTGEAEKLFF

v_gene: TRBV18
d_gene: .
j_gene: TRBJ1-2
abundance: .
CDR3nt: TGTGCCAGCTCACCTACGGGGATGAACTATGGCTACACCTTC
CDR3aa: CASSPTGMNYGYTF

v_gene: TRBV3-1/TRBV3-2
d_gene: .
j_gene: TRBJ1-5
abundance: .
CDR3nt: TGTGCCAGCAGCCTCGAAGATCAGCCCCAGCATTTT
CDR3aa: CASSLEDQPQHF

v_gene: TRBV7-3
d_gene: TRBD1
j_gene: TRBJ1-1
abundance: .
CDR3nt: TGTGCCAGCAGCCTGACAGGGGTAGGCACTGAAGCTTTCTTT
CDR3aa: CASSLTGVGTEAFF

v_gene: TRBV6-2/TRBV6-3
d_gene: TRBD2
j_gene: TRBJ2-2
abundance: once
CDR3nt: TGTGCCAGCAGTTACAGCGGGGCCTGGGCCGGGGAGCTGTTTTTT
CDR3aa: CASSYSGAWAGELFF

v_gene: TRBV30
d_gene: .
j_gene: TRBJ1-5
abundance: .
CDR3nt: TGTGCCTGGAGTCCCCATAGCAATCAGCCCCAGCATTTT
CDR3aa: CAWSPHSNQPQHF

v_gene: TRBV30
d_gene: .
j_gene: TRBJ1-1
abundance: .
CDR3nt: TGTGCCTGGAGTGCGTTATTGTTGAACACTGAAGCTTTCTTT
CDR3aa: CAWSALLLNTEAFF

v_gene: TRBV4-1
d_gene: .
j_gene: TRBJ2-7
abundance: once
CDR3nt: TGCGCCAGCAGCCAAGCACGGGCCAGCTCCTACGAGCAGTACTTC
CDR3aa: CASSQARASSYEQYF

v_gene: TRBV21-1
d_gene: .
j_gene: TRBJ2-5
abundance: .
CDR3nt: TGTGCCAGACCTAGCGGGATAGGTTCCACCCAGTACTTC
CDR3aa: CARPSGIGSTQYF

v_gene: TRBV7-9
d_gene: .
j_gene: TRBJ1-4
abundance: .
CDR3nt: TGTGCCAGCACCGTAGGGGGGGGCCGCTGGGATGAAAAACTGTTTTTT
CDR3aa: CASTVGGGRWDEKLFF

v_gene: TRBV7-9
d_gene: TRBD1
j_gene: TRBJ1-2
abundance: .
CDR3nt: TGTGCCAGCAGCCTGGCGGGACAGCCTAACTATGGCTACACCTTC
CDR3aa: CASSLAGQPNYGYTF

v_gene: TRBV4-2
d_gene: TRBD2
j_gene: TRBJ2-7
abundance: .
CDR3nt: TGTGCCAGCAGCCAAGATGCTAGCGGGAGCTACGAGCAGTACTTC
CDR3aa: CASSQDASGSYEQYF

v_gene: TRBV27
d_gene: TRBD2
j_gene: TRBJ2-3
abundance: .
CDR3nt: TGTGCCAGCATTTTTAACTATGGGGGACTAGCAAACGATACGCAGTATTTT
CDR3aa: CASIFNYGGLANDTQYF

v_gene: TRBV5-4
d_gene: .
j_gene: TRBJ1-1
abundance: .
CDR3nt: TGTGCCAGCAGCTTGGAGGGGCGGAACACTGAAGCTTTCTTT
CDR3aa: CASSLEGRNTEAFF

v_gene: TRBV7-3
d_gene: .
j_gene: TRBJ1-3
abundance: .
CDR3nt: TGTGCCAGCAGCTTAGCGGGGCCAGGGGTCGGAAACACCATATATTTT
CDR3aa: CASSLAGPGVGNTIYF

v_gene: TRBV11-2
d_gene: TRBD1
j_gene: TRBJ1-1
abundance: .
CDR3nt: TGTGCCAGCAGGCTATTATTACAGGGGGGTACTGAAGCTTTCTTT
CDR3aa: CASRLLLQGGTEAFF

v_gene: TRBV24-1
d_gene: TRBD1
j_gene: TRBJ2-1
abundance: .
CDR3nt: TGTGCCACCAGTGACTCCGGGACAGGGACCAACAATGAGCAGTTCTTC
CDR3aa: CATSDSGTGTNNEQFF

v_gene: TRBV6-1
d_gene: TRBD2
j_gene: TRBJ2-1
abundance: .
CDR3nt: TGTGCCAGCAGTGAAATAGGACTAGCGGGGGGGCTGTCTCAGTTCTTC
CDR3aa: CASSEIGLAGGLSQFF

v_gene: TRBV11-3
d_gene: .
j_gene: TRBJ2-7
abundance: .
CDR3nt: TGTGCCAGCAGCGATTACCGGGCTCCCCTAAGTGAGCAGTACTTC
CDR3aa: CASSDYRAPLSEQYF

v_gene: TRBV9
d_gene: TRBD1
j_gene: TRBJ1-3
abundance: .
CDR3nt: TGTGCCAGCAGTGAGGGACAGGGTACTCCCCCTGGAAACACCATATATTTT
CDR3aa: CASSEGQGTPPGNTIYF